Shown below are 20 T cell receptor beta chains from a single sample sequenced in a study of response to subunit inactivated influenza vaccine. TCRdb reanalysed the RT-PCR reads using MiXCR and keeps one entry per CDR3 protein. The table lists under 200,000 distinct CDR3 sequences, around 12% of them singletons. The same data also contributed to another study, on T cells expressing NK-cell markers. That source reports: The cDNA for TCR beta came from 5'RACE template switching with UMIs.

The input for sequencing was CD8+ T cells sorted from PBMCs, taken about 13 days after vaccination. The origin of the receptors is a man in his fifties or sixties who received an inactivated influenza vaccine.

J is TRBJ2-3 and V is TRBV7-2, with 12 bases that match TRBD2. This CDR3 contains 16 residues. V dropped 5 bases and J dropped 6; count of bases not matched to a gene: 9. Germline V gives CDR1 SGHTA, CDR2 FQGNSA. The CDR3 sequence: CASSPRLAGDKDTQYF. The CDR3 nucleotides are TGTGCCAGCAGCCCCCGACTAGCGGGAGATAAGGATACGCAGTATTTT.

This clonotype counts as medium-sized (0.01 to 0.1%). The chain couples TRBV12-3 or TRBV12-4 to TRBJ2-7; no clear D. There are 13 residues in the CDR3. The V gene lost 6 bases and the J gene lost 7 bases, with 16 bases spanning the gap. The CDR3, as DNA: TGTGCCAGCAGCCTTACCCCTTTAGGGGAGCAGTACTTC. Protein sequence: CASSLTPLGEQYF.

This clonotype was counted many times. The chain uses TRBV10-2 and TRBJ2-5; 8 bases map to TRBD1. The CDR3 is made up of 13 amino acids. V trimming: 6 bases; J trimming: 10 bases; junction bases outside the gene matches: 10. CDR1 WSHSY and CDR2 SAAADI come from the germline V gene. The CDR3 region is CASRGQGQVSQYF. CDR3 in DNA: TGCGCCAGCAGAGGACAGGGTCAAGTTAGCCAGTACTTC.

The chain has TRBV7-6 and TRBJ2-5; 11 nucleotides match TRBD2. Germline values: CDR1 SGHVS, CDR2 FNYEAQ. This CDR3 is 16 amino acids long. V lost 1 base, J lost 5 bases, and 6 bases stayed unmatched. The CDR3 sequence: CASSLGSGGAAETQYF. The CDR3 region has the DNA TGTGCCAGCAGCTTAGGTAGCGGGGGGGCCGCGGAGACCCAGTACTTC.

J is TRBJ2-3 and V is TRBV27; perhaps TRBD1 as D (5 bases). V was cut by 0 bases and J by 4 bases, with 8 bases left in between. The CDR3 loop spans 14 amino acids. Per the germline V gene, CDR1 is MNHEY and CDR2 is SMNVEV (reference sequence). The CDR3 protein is CASSLSSRADTQYF. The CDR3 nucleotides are TGTGCCAGCAGTTTATCTTCCAGGGCAGATACGCAGTATTTT.

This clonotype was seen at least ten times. The CDR3 protein is CASSQEGRNYGYTF. The CDR3 DNA follows: TGCGCCAGCAGCCAAGAGGGCCGGAACTATGGCTACACCTTC. V usage is TRBV4-3 and J usage is TRBJ1-2; no firm D call. CDR1 is LGHNA and CDR2 is YSLEER in the germline V gene. Trimming took 0 bases from V and 2 from J, leaving 7 bases between them. This CDR3 contains 14 residues.

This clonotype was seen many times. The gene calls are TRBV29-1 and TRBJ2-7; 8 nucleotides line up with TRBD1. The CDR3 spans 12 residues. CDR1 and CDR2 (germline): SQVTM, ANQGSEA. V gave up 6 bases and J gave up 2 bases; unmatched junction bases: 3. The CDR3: CSVGQGTYEQYF. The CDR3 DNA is TGCAGCGTCGGACAGGGTACCTACGAGCAGTACTTC.

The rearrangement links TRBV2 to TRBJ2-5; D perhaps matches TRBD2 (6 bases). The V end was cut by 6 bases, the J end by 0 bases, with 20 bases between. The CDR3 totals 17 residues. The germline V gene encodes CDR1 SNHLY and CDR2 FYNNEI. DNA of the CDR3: TGTGCCAGCAGGGGTTTCCCGGGACTCGGGTACCAAGAGACCCAGTACTTC. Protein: CASRGFPGLGYQETQYF.

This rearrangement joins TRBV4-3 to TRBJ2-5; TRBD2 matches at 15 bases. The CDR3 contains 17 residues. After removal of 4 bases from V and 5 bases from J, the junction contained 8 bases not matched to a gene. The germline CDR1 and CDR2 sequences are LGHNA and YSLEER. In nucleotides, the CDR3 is TGCGCCAGCAGCCTCGGACTAGCGGGGGGGCCTTTTGAGACCCAGTACTTC. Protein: CASSLGLAGGPFETQYF.

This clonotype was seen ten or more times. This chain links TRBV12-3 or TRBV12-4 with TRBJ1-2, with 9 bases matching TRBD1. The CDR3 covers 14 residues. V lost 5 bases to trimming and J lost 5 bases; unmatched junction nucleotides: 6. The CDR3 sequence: CASSADRGGYGYTF. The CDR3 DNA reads TGTGCCAGCAGTGCCGACAGGGGGGGTTATGGCTACACCTTC.

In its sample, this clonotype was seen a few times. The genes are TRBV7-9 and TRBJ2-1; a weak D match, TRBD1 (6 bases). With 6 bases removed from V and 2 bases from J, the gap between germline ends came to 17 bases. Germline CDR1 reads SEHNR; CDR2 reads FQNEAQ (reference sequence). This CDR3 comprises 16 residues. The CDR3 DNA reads TGTGCCAGCAGTTACCCCGAGACAGGTCCCTACAATGAGCAGTTCTTC. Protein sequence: CASSYPETGPYNEQFF.

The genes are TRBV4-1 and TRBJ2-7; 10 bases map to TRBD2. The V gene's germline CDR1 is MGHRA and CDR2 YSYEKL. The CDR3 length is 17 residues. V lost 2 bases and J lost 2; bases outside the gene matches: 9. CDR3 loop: CASSQKGTSEIPYEQYF. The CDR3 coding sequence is TGCGCCAGCAGCCAAAAGGGGACTAGCGAAATCCCCTACGAGCAGTACTTC.

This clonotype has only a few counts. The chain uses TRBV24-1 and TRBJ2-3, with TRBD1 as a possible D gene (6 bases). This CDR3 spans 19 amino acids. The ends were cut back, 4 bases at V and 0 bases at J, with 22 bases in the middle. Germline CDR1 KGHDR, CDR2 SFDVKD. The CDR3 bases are TGTGCCACCAGTGACCTCGCAACGGACAGCGGAGGAAGCACAGATACGCAGTATTTT. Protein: CATSDLATDSGGSTDTQYF.

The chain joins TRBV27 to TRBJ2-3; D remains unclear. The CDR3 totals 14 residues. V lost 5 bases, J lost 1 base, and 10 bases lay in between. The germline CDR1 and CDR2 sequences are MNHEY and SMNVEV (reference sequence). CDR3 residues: CASSPTYGTDTQYF. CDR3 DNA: TGTGCCAGCAGTCCAACCTATGGCACAGATACGCAGTATTTT.

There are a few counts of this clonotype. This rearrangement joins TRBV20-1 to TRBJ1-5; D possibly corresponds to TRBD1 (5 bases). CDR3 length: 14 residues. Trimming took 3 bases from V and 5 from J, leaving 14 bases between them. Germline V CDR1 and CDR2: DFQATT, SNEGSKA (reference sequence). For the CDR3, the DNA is TGCAGTGCTAGCGAAGGGACTCCTCATCAGCCCCAGCATTTT. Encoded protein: CSASEGTPHQPQHF.

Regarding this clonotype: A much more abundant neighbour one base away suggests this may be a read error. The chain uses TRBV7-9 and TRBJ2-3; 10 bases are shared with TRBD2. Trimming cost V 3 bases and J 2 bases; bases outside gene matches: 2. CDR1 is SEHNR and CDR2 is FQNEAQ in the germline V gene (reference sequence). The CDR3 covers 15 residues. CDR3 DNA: TGTGCCAGCAGCTTTCTAGCGGGAGTCACAGATACGCAGTATTTT. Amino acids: CASSFLAGVTDTQYF.

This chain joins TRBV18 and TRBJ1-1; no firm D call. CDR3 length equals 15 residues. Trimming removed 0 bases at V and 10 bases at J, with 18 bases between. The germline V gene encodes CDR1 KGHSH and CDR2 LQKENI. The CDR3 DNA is TGTGCCAGCTCACCACCGATCCAAACCCAAGCGTTAGCTTTCTTT. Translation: CASSPPIQTQALAFF.

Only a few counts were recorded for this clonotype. CDR3 region: CASSAGVSGGSTDTQYF. The CDR3 nucleotides read TGTGCCAGCAGCGCCGGCGTGAGCGGGGGAAGCACAGATACGCAGTATTTT. This chain connects TRBV9 to TRBJ2-3; 8 nucleotides line up with TRBD2. The CDR3 runs 17 residues. Germline trimming cut 3 bases from V and 0 bases from J; bases unmatched to any gene: 9. Germline V lookup: CDR1 SGDLS, CDR2 YYNGEE.

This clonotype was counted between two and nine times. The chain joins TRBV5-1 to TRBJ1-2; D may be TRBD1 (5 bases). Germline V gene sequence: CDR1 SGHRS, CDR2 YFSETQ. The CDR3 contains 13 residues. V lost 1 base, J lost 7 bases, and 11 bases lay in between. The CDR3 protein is CASSLRGTFGYTF. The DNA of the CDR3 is TGCGCCAGCAGCTTGAGAGGGACCTTTGGCTACACCTTC.

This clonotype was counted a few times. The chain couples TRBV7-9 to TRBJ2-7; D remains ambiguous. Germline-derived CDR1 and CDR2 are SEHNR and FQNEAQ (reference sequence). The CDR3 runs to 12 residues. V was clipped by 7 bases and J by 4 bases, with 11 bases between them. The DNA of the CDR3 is TGTGCCAGCAACCGAGACTCGTACGAGCAGTACTTC. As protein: CASNRDSYEQYF.